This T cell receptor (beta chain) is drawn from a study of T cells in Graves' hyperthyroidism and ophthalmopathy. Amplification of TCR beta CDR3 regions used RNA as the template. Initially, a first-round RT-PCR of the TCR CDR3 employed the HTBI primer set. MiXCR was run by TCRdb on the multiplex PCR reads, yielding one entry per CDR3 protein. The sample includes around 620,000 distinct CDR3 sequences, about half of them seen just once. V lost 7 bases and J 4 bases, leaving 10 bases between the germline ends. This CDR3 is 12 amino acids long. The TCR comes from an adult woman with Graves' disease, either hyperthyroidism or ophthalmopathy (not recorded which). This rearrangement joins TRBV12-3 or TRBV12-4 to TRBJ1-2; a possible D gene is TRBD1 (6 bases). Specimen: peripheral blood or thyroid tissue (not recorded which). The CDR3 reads CASTPGVYGYTF. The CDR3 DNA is TGTGCCAGCACCCCAGGGGTCTATGGCTACACCTTC.